Listed below are T cell receptor beta chains from one sample, sequenced in a study of blood T cells in healthy people across ages. A single record per CDR3 protein comes from TCRdb applying MiXCR to the 5' RACE reads. The table has hundreds of thousands of distinct CDR3 sequences, around 43% seen once. The specimen was blood. The receptor source for this set is an elderly man in good health. Each CDR3 is given with its conserved first and last residue. D genes are given only for firm matches. Size is omitted from some rows. Given values are once, few, many or a class for expanded clones.

-	TRBV28	few	TRBJ1-1	CASSSSRGLNTEAFF	TGTGCCAGCAGTTCCTCACGGGGGTTGAACACTGAAGCTTTCTTT
-	TRBV6-5	few	TRBJ2-5	CASRTAGARNEQYF	TGTGCCAGCCGCACGGCAGGGGCTAGGAATGAGCAGTACTTC
-	TRBV28	many	TRBJ2-1	CASYTLENEQFF	TGTGCCAGCTACACCTTAGAGAATGAGCAGTTCTTC
TRBD2	TRBV7-8	-	TRBJ2-1	CASSLPRTSGGNEQFF	TGTGCCAGCAGCTTACCTCGGACTAGCGGGGGTAATGAGCAGTTCTTC
-	TRBV29-1	-	TRBJ2-7	CSVRDSCYEQYF	TGCAGCGTTAGAGACAGCTGCTACGAGCAGTACTTC
-	TRBV28	few	TRBJ2-6	CASSLGRIAGANVLTF	TGTGCCAGCAGTTTAGGACGTATAGCTGGGGCCAACGTCCTGACTTTC
TRBD2	TRBV12-3/TRBV12-4	few	TRBJ2-1	CASSFGGLADSWGFEQFF	TGTGCCAGCAGTTTTGGGGGACTAGCGGATTCCTGGGGCTTTGAGCAGTTCTTC
TRBD1	TRBV20-1	-	TRBJ2-3	CSAAPGTGVRDTQYF	TGCAGTGCTGCCCCCGGGACAGGGGTGAGAGATACGCAGTATTTT
-	TRBV18	-	TRBJ2-1	CASSRDADDEQFF	TGTGCCAGCTCACGGGACGCCGACGATGAGCAGTTCTTC
-	TRBV9	-	TRBJ2-3	CASNVVASPDTQYF	TGTGCCAGCAACGTAGTGGCTAGCCCCGATACGCAGTATTTT
TRBD2	TRBV24-1	few	TRBJ2-3	CATSDRGGPRADTQYF	TGTGCCACCAGTGACCGGGGAGGGCCCCGGGCAGATACGCAGTATTTT
TRBD1	TRBV6-5	-	TRBJ2-2	CASRRQTGADAGELFF	TGTGCCAGCAGGAGACAAACAGGGGCTGACGCCGGGGAGCTGTTTTTT
TRBD2	TRBV6-1	-	TRBJ2-2	CASSVSSGGNTGELFF	TGTGCCAGCAGTGTCTCTAGCGGGGGGAACACCGGGGAGCTGTTTTTT